This is a list of T cell receptor beta chains from one sample in a study of T-cell memory formation after mild COVID-19. TCRdb passed the 5' RACE reads through MiXCR, listing each CDR3 protein once. The table includes approximately 410,000 distinct CDR3 sequences, 23% detected once. The sequenced sample consisted of PBMCs or a T cell subset sorted from them (not recorded which). The receptors here all came from an adult woman who had mild COVID-19 (a few samples of this study predate the infection). Cell type and time point are not known. CDR3s include the opening cysteine and the closing phenylalanine or tryptophan. The order of the fields is V gene, clone size, J gene, D gene, CDR3 protein, CDR3 DNA. A D gene is named only where the DNA matches it firmly. Not every row has a clone size; where given, it reads once, few, many or a size class.

>TRBV7-2|few|TRBJ2-7|-
CASSLRDSGGREQYF
TGTGCCAGCAGCTTAAGGGATTCTGGGGGCCGGGAGCAGTACTTC
>TRBV29-1|few|TRBJ2-3|-
CSVSMSGSRADTQYF
TGCAGCGTTTCAATGTCAGGATCCCGCGCAGATACGCAGTATTTT
>TRBV7-3|-|TRBJ2-3|TRBD1
CASSPAGTGGTDTQYF
TGTGCCAGCAGCCCGGCCGGGACAGGGGGGACAGATACGCAGTATTTT
>TRBV10-3|-|TRBJ2-1|TRBD2
CAISVGGTRGRDEQFF
TGTGCCATCAGTGTTGGCGGGACTAGAGGGAGAGATGAGCAGTTCTTC
>TRBV12-3/TRBV12-4|-|TRBJ2-7|-
CASSFGQIVPIPSYSYEQYF
TGTGCCAGCAGTTTTGGTCAGATCGTCCCCATACCCTCTTACTCCTACGAGCAGTACTTC
>TRBV12-3/TRBV12-4|few|TRBJ2-4|-
CASSPGRKNIQYF
TGTGCCAGCAGTCCGGGACGTAAAAACATTCAGTACTTC
>TRBV6-2/TRBV6-3|-|TRBJ2-1|-
CASTNGLSYNEQFF
TGTGCCAGCACCAACGGACTCTCCTACAATGAGCAGTTCTTC
>TRBV7-9|-|TRBJ2-2|-
CASSPPAGLRKNTGELFF
TGTGCCAGCAGCCCCCCCGCGGGACTCCGAAAGAACACCGGGGAGCTGTTTTTT
>TRBV7-9|few|TRBJ1-3|-
CASSSTNRGASSGNTIYF
TGTGCCAGCAGCTCCACCAATAGGGGCGCTAGCTCTGGAAACACCATATATTTT
>TRBV7-2|few|TRBJ1-6|-
CASSQHGRSNSPLHF
TGTGCCAGCAGCCAACATGGACGGAGCAATTCACCCCTCCACTTT
>TRBV5-1|few|TRBJ1-4|TRBD1
CASSMDRGRGEKLFF
TGCGCCAGCAGCATGGACAGGGGGCGCGGGGAAAAACTGTTTTTT
>TRBV5-6|few|TRBJ2-1|TRBD2
CASSSLSGKGNEQFF
TGTGCCAGCAGCTCACTTAGCGGGAAGGGCAATGAGCAGTTCTTC
>TRBV6-5|-|TRBJ2-6|-
CASASPSGANVLTF
TGTGCCAGTGCGTCCCCCTCTGGGGCCAACGTCCTGACTTTC
>TRBV29-1|few|TRBJ2-7|-
CSVEREGAPEQYF
TGCAGCGTTGAAAGGGAGGGGGCGCCCGAGCAGTACTTC
>TRBV29-1|-|TRBJ2-7|-
CSVGPRGLMGEQYF
TGCAGCGTTGGCCCAAGGGGACTCATGGGGGAGCAGTACTTC
>TRBV5-1|-|TRBJ2-7|-
CASREVGGKGEQYF
TGCGCCAGCAGGGAAGTCGGGGGCAAAGGCGAGCAGTACTTC
>TRBV5-8|few|TRBJ1-4|-
CASSLHGGVGEKLFF
TGTGCCAGCAGCTTGCACGGGGGGGTTGGGGAAAAACTGTTTTTT
>TRBV19|many|TRBJ2-1|-
CATADRVTPSYNEQFF
TGTGCCACTGCGGACAGAGTCACACCCTCCTACAATGAGCAGTTCTTC
>TRBV24-1|few|TRBJ2-7|-
CATSDGAASYEQYF
TGTGCCACCAGTGATGGAGCAGCCTCCTACGAGCAGTACTTC
>TRBV2|-|TRBJ2-7|TRBD2
CASSGGGRAPSEQYF
TGTGCCAGCAGTGGGGGCGGGAGGGCCCCCAGCGAGCAGTACTTC
>TRBV5-4|-|TRBJ1-1|-
CASSLGSRSTNTEAFF
TGTGCCAGCAGCTTGGGCTCAAGGTCCACGAACACTGAAGCTTTCTTT
>TRBV10-3|-|TRBJ2-7|-
CAISETSGLSYEQYF
TGTGCCATCAGCGAAACGTCTGGTTTGTCCTACGAGCAGTACTTC
>TRBV10-3|-|TRBJ2-5|TRBD2
CAISGTSGFQETQYF
TGTGCCATCAGTGGGACTAGCGGGTTCCAAGAGACCCAGTACTTC
>TRBV5-4|-|TRBJ2-1|-
CASSPGPSPDEQFF
TGTGCCAGCAGCCCGGGACCCTCACCGGATGAGCAGTTCTTC
>TRBV24-1|-|TRBJ2-5|TRBD2
CATAHSKTSGMGETQYF
TGTGCCACCGCGCACTCAAAGACTAGCGGAATGGGGGAGACCCAGTACTTC
>TRBV3-1|-|TRBJ1-2|-
CASSPVSSYGYTF
TGTGCCAGCAGCCCCGTCTCAAGCTATGGCTACACCTTC
>TRBV7-2|few|TRBJ2-3|-
CASRTTSSPQYF
TGTGCCAGCAGGACTACCAGCTCCCCGCAGTATTTT
>TRBV4-3|-|TRBJ2-1|TRBD2
CASSQGLAGLYEQFF
TGCGCCAGCAGCCAAGGCCTAGCGGGACTCTATGAGCAGTTCTTC
>TRBV18|few|TRBJ2-7|TRBD2
CASSPSLAGDYEQYF
TGTGCCAGCTCACCATCCCTAGCGGGTGACTACGAGCAGTACTTC
>TRBV27|many|TRBJ1-1|TRBD1
CASSPAQPTGARAFF
TGTGCCAGCAGTCCCGCCCAACCTACAGGGGCGCGAGCTTTCTTT
>TRBV7-8|-|TRBJ1-1|-
CASSLSPLWDGGEAFF
TGTGCCAGCAGCTTGAGCCCTCTCTGGGACGGAGGGGAAGCTTTCTTT
>TRBV7-2|-|TRBJ2-7|-
CASSLVAVRQSYEQYF
TGTGCCAGCAGCTTAGTTGCGGTTCGGCAGTCCTACGAGCAGTACTTC
>TRBV7-2|few|TRBJ2-1|TRBD2
CASRGAGVPYNEQFF
TGTGCCAGCAGGGGAGCGGGAGTCCCCTACAATGAGCAGTTCTTC
>TRBV18|-|TRBJ2-4|-
CGSSPPSGGSKNIQYF
TGTGGCAGCTCACCCCCCAGTGGCGGATCCAAAAACATTCAGTACTTC
>TRBV12-3/TRBV12-4|-|TRBJ1-6|TRBD1
CASSSGQGPSPLHF
TGTGCCAGCAGTTCCGGACAGGGGCCTTCACCCCTCCACTTT
>TRBV20-1|few|TRBJ1-1|-
CSAIMGMNTEAFF
TGCAGTGCTATAATGGGGATGAACACTGAAGCTTTCTTT
>TRBV5-6|-|TRBJ2-5|TRBD1
CASSSDRGGETQYF
TGTGCCAGCAGTTCAGACAGGGGGGGAGAGACCCAGTACTTC
>TRBV4-1|few|TRBJ2-7|TRBD2
CASSQRSAGDAYEQYF
TGCGCCAGCAGCCAAAGGTCTGCGGGGGACGCCTACGAGCAGTACTTC
>TRBV6-5|-|TRBJ2-7|-
CASSIDSSYEQYF
TGTGCCAGCAGTATCGACAGCTCCTACGAGCAGTACTTC
>TRBV12-3/TRBV12-4|few|TRBJ1-2|-
CASSFFLDSNYGYTF
TGTGCCAGCAGTTTTTTTTTGGACAGCAACTATGGCTACACCTTC
>TRBV20-1|few|TRBJ1-5|-
CSVTGNQPQHF
TGCAGTGTTACAGGGAATCAGCCCCAGCATTTT